One sample yielded the 21 T cell receptor beta chains listed below, sequenced in a study of breast tumors, draining lymph nodes, adjacent tissues. TCRdb re-derived calls from the multiplex PCR reads in MiXCR, one entry per CDR3 protein. The data hold about 230,000 distinct CDR3 sequences, with about 30% observed a single time. Breast cancer patients provided tissue from their axillary draining lymph nodes. Sequencing input: axillary lymph node tissue. These receptors were collected from a female donor with breast cancer. Some clones in this sample may be carry-over from other donors' samples.

The sample holds a few counts of this clonotype. This chain connects TRBV10-3 to TRBJ1-1; D might be TRBD1 (5 bases). The CDR3 is made up of 15 amino acids. From germline, CDR1 is ENHRY and CDR2 SYGVKD. The germline V and J ends were trimmed by 4 bases and 7 bases, with 19 bases remaining between them. The CDR3 here is CAISAPGRTTVEAFF. CDR3 sequence (DNA): TGTGCCATCAGTGCCCCGGGACGGACCACCGTTGAAGCTTTCTTT.

The J gene is TRBJ2-3, the V gene TRBV7-3, with 10 positions matching TRBD2. V trimming: 4 bases; J trimming: 11 bases; junction bases outside the gene matches: 18. Per germline, CDR1 SGHTA and CDR2 FQGTGA. This CDR3 region has 17 residues. The CDR3 nucleotides are TGTGCCAGCAGCTCGCACCAGACTAGCGGGTCCCACAATGAGCAGTATTTT. Amino acids: CASSSHQTSGSHNEQYF.

This clonotype was picked up many times. J is TRBJ2-7 and V is TRBV20-1; the D is unclear. In germline, CDR1 is DFQATT, CDR2 SNEGSKA (reference sequence). This CDR3 comprises 11 residues. The CDR3 DNA is TGCAGCGTTCTCGATACCTACGAGCAGTACTTC. As protein: CSVLDTYEQYF.

The V and J genes are TRBV20-1 and TRBJ2-7; TRBD2 matches 11 bases. Germline trimming cut 1 base from V and 5 bases from J; bases unmatched to any gene: 7. The germline gives CDR1 DFQATT, CDR2 SNEGSKA (reference sequence). The CDR3 is made up of 15 amino acids. CDR3 sequence: CSARGVTSGINEQYF. CDR3 coding DNA: TGCAGTGCTAGAGGGGTGACTAGCGGGATCAACGAGCAGTACTTC.

This clonotype was observed at least ten times. The chain joins TRBV7-9 to TRBJ2-4; D is unresolved. V lost 1 base, J lost 0 bases, and 13 bases lay in between. Germline CDR1 SEHNR, CDR2 FQNEAQ (reference sequence). This CDR3 is built from 17 residues. The CDR3 coding sequence is TGTGCCAGCAGCTTAGGTTTCCTCGAAGAAGCCAAAAACATTCAGTACTTC. Translation: CASSLGFLEEAKNIQYF. The whole variable domain, filled in from reference TRBV7-9 and TRBJ2-4, reads DTGVSQNPRHKITKRGQNVTFRCDPISEHNRLYWYRQTLGQGPEFLTYFQNEAQLEKSRLLSDRFSAERPKGSFSTLEIQRTEQGDSAMYLCASSLGFLEEAKNIQYFGAGTRLSVL.

This clonotype was seen repeatedly, ten times or more. The rearrangement joins TRBV3-1 to TRBJ2-2; no firm D call. The CDR3 loop spans 13 amino acids. Trimming cost V 0 bases and J 8 bases, with 7 bases left between them. CDR1 and CDR2 (germline): LGHDT, YNNKEL (reference sequence). CDR3 in amino acids: CASSQERKGELFF. The CDR3 bases are TGTGCCAGCAGCCAAGAACGGAAAGGGGAGCTGTTTTTT.

The table lists this clonotype with many counts. The V gene is TRBV27, the J gene TRBJ2-3, with D possibly being TRBD2 (5 bases). The CDR3 is 17 amino acids. CDR1 and CDR2 from the germline V gene are MNHEY and SMNVEV (reference sequence). V shed 5 bases and J shed 1 base, with 19 bases lying between them. DNA for the CDR3: TGTGCCAGCAGTGACTACGGTGGGCAGGTGGGCACAGATACGCAGTATTTT. This encodes CASSDYGGQVGTDTQYF.

The chain joins TRBV7-3 to TRBJ2-2, with TRBD1 as a possible D gene (5 bases). Trimming took 5 bases from V and 6 from J, leaving 10 bases between them. Germline CDR1 and CDR2: SGHTA and FQGTGA. The CDR3 loop spans 13 amino acids. For the CDR3, the DNA is TGTGCCAGCAGCATTTCAGGGTCCGGGGAGCTGTTTTTT. Its translation: CASSISGSGELFF.

This clonotype was seen at least ten times. The CDR3 sequence: CASRAGDRNEQFF. CDR3 sequence (DNA): TGTGCCAGCAGGGCGGGAGATCGCAATGAGCAGTTCTTC. The V call is TRBV9, the J call TRBJ2-1; 7 bases match TRBD2. There are 13 residues in the CDR3. CDR1 and CDR2 from the germline V gene are SGDLS and YYNGEE. J lost 6 bases, V lost 5 bases, and 5 bases had no gene match.

The chain links TRBV20-1 to TRBJ1-5; no definite D call. This CDR3 contains 13 residues. Germline CDR1 and CDR2: DFQATT and SNEGSKA (reference sequence). The V end lost 1 base, the J end lost 4 bases, and 8 bases lay between the germline ends. CDR3 sequence (DNA): TGCAGTGCTAGAGGGGCGCCAAATCAGCCCCAGCATTTT. Its protein product is CSARGAPNQPQHF.

This clonotype was seen many times. The chain links TRBV2 to TRBJ2-1; D ambiguous. The V end lost 7 bases, the J end lost 10 bases, and 11 bases lay between the germline ends. The CDR3 extends over 11 amino acids. Germline CDR1 is SNHLY and CDR2 is FYNNEI. The CDR3 DNA reads as TGTGCCAGCAAGCCCGAACGGGAGCAGTTCTTC. This encodes CASKPEREQFF. Filled out from reference TRBV2 and TRBJ2-1, the complete variable domain reads EPEVTQTPSHQVTQMGQEVILRCVPISNHLYFYWYRQILGQKVEFLVSFYNNEISEKSEIFDDQFSVERPDGSNFTLKIRSTKLEDSAMYFCASKPEREQFFGPGTRLTVL.

This clonotype was observed a handful of times. Just one base apart from a much larger clone, this may be a read error. This chain connects TRBV14 to TRBJ2-1, with TRBD2 matching 11 bases. The germline V gene has CDR1 SGHDN and CDR2 FVKESK. This CDR3 comprises 15 residues. The CDR3 region is CASSQRLAGHNEPFF. In DNA, the CDR3 is TGTGCCAGCAGCCAACGACTAGCGGGGCATAATGAGCCGTTCTTC.

Turning to this clonotype: One junction end disagrees with the germline gene, perhaps due to a read error. The rearrangement links TRBV19 to TRBJ2-1; tentatively, D is TRBD1 or TRBD2 (6 bases each). Germline CDR1 reads LNHDA; CDR2 reads SQIVND (reference sequence). CDR3 length equals 21 residues. CDR3 sequence: CASSIIGRWANKGGSYNEQSF. The CDR3 DNA sequence: TGTGCCAGTAGTATTATTGGCCGATGGGCTAACAAGGGGGGCTCCTACAATGAGCAGTCCTTC.

This clonotype was found many times. This rearrangement joins TRBV7-9 to TRBJ2-1; D possibly corresponds to TRBD2 (6 bases). Germline values: CDR1 SEHNR, CDR2 FQNEAQ (reference sequence). The V end was cut by 7 bases, the J end by 6 bases, with 10 bases between. The CDR3 runs to 12 residues. In nucleotides, the CDR3 is TGTGCCAGCACCCGGGAGCCCAATGAGCAGTTCTTC. Translating gives CASTREPNEQFF.

This clonotype has ten or more counts. The genes are TRBV30 and TRBJ2-7; D is undetermined. V lost 4 bases and J lost 0, with 13 bases in between. Germline V gives CDR1 GTSNPN, CDR2 SVGIG (reference sequence). The length of the CDR3 is 14 residues. CDR3 in DNA: TGTGCCTGGAATCAAGGATGGACCTCCTACGAGCAGTACTTC. This gives the protein CAWNQGWTSYEQYF.

This clonotype occurred many times. A read error is possible here, since a much larger clone lies one base away. V gene TRBV20-1 combines with J gene TRBJ2-5; 7 bases are shared with TRBD1. This CDR3 spans 12 amino acids. Germline V lookup: CDR1 DFQATT, CDR2 SNEGSKA (reference sequence). The CDR3 DNA reads TGCAGTGCTCTGGGACAGCAAGAGACCCCGTACTTC. Amino acids: CSALGQQETPYF.

This chain joins TRBV2 and TRBJ2-5; 9 nucleotides agree with TRBD2. In germline, CDR1 is SNHLY, CDR2 FYNNEI. The V gene end was trimmed by 8 bases and the J gene end by 4 bases; junction bases not matched to a gene: 11. This CDR3 has 15 residues. CDR3 bases: TGTGCCAGCTTCCTCGCGGGAGGGCCAAGAGAGACCCAGTACTTC. Translating it yields CASFLAGGPRETQYF.

To note about this clonotype: The conserved phenylalanine or tryptophan is not found at the CDR3 terminus, so this likely reflects a read error. The chain is built from TRBV7-2 and TRBJ2-1, with D possibly being TRBD2 (5 bases). Germline CDR1 and CDR2: SGHTA and FQGNSA. CDR3 length: 16 amino acids. CDR3 residues: CASSSPPGGNYNEQFL. The CDR3 DNA reads TGCGCCAGCAGCTCCCCGCCTGGAGGAAATTACAATGAGCAGTTCCTC.

About this clonotype itself: Germline is not matched at one junction end, which may reflect a read error. The V gene is TRBV20-1, the J gene TRBJ2-2; D unclear. CDR3 size: 11 residues. In germline, CDR1 is DFQATT, CDR2 SNEGSKA (reference sequence). The CDR3 region is CSGTNTGELFF. CDR3 coding DNA: TGTAGTGGGACGAACACCGGGGAGCTGTTTTTT.

This clonotype was seen at least ten times. The chain combines TRBV7-9 with TRBJ2-2, with TRBD2 as a possible D gene (5 bases). The V and J ends lost 1 base and 6 bases respectively, with 15 bases between them. The CDR3 is 16 amino acids. Germline V lookup: CDR1 SEHNR, CDR2 FQNEAQ (reference sequence). CDR3 nucleotide sequence: TGTGCCAGCAGCTTAGGGAGCGGAAGAGGTCCCGGGGAGCTGTTTTTT. It codes for CASSLGSGRGPGELFF.

J is TRBJ2-4 and V is TRBV7-2; possibly TRBD1 for D (6 bases). V gave up 5 bases and J gave up 8 bases, with 22 bases separating them. Germline CDR1 and CDR2: SGHTA and FQGNSA. The CDR3 runs 16 residues. The CDR3 is CASSIHREGDLDIQYF. In DNA form, the CDR3 reads TGTGCCAGCAGCATACACAGGGAAGGAGATTTGGACATTCAGTACTTC.